Listed below are T cell receptor beta chains from one sample, sequenced in a study of blood T cell repertoires in COVID-19. Measured with immunoSEQ multiplex PCR; TCRdb has only the in-frame clones, and not every one. The sample consists of roughly 300,000 clones, around nine tenths of them appearing once. The sequenced sample consisted of peripheral blood. Receptors were obtained from a woman aged 30 to 39 with COVID-19, enrolled during active disease. The CDR3 runs from the conserved cysteine through the conserved F or W. D genes are given only for firm matches. Expanded clones get a size class; other rows say once, few or many, or leave the size out.

cdr3_nt: TGTGCCAGCAGTCTCCAGCGGGGACCCTACGAGCAGTACTTC; cdr3_aa: CASSLQRGPYEQYF; v_call: TRBV6-5; d_call: TRBD2; clone_size: NA; j_call: TRBJ2-7; cdr3_length: 14
cdr3_nt: TGTGCCAGCAGCCATCCCACGTCGGCGGGCGGAGCTTTCTTT; cdr3_aa: CASSHPTSAGGAFF; v_call: TRBV7-9; d_call: NA; clone_size: NA; j_call: TRBJ1-1; cdr3_length: 14
cdr3_nt: TGTGCCAGCAGTTCGAGCGGGGGGATCGCCTACAATGAGCAGTTCTTC; cdr3_aa: CASSSSGGIAYNEQFF; v_call: TRBV2; d_call: TRBD2; clone_size: NA; j_call: TRBJ2-1; cdr3_length: 16
cdr3_nt: TGTGCCAGCAGTTTTCGACAGATCTACGAGCAGTACTTC; cdr3_aa: CASSFRQIYEQYF; v_call: TRBV12-3/TRBV12-4; d_call: NA; clone_size: few; j_call: TRBJ2-7; cdr3_length: 13
cdr3_nt: TGCGCCAGCAGCCTGGGGGACAGGCGGCTGAACACTGAAGCTTTCTTT; cdr3_aa: CASSLGDRRLNTEAFF; v_call: TRBV5-1; d_call: TRBD1; clone_size: NA; j_call: TRBJ1-1; cdr3_length: 16
cdr3_nt: TGTGCCAGCAGTATATGGGGGGGCAGGGCCTACGAGCAGTACTTC; cdr3_aa: CASSIWGGRAYEQYF; v_call: TRBV27; d_call: NA; clone_size: NA; j_call: TRBJ2-7; cdr3_length: 15
cdr3_nt: TGTGCCAGCTCACCACCGGGCCAGGGCACAGATACGCAGTATTTT; cdr3_aa: CASSPPGQGTDTQYF; v_call: TRBV18; d_call: NA; clone_size: NA; j_call: TRBJ2-3; cdr3_length: 15
cdr3_nt: TGTGCCAGCAGCGCACAGGCCTGGGGGGTGCCCCAGCATTTT; cdr3_aa: CASSAQAWGVPQHF; v_call: TRBV9; d_call: NA; clone_size: NA; j_call: TRBJ1-5; cdr3_length: 14
cdr3_nt: TGCGCCAGCAGCCAAGCTGGGGAGCCTTGGGAAAAACTGTTTTTT; cdr3_aa: CASSQAGEPWEKLFF; v_call: TRBV4-1; d_call: NA; clone_size: NA; j_call: TRBJ1-4; cdr3_length: 15
cdr3_nt: TGCGCCAGCAGCCTACTAGCGGGGGCCTACAATGAGCAGTTCTTC; cdr3_aa: CASSLLAGAYNEQFF; v_call: TRBV4-1; d_call: TRBD2; clone_size: NA; j_call: TRBJ2-1; cdr3_length: 15
cdr3_nt: TGCGCCAGCAGCCAAGAACCCGGGATGAACACTGAAGCTTTCTTT; cdr3_aa: CASSQEPGMNTEAFF; v_call: TRBV4-1; d_call: NA; clone_size: NA; j_call: TRBJ1-1; cdr3_length: 15
cdr3_nt: TGTGCCAGCAGCACCGGACAGGGAAATGGCTACACCTTC; cdr3_aa: CASSTGQGNGYTF; v_call: TRBV7-9; d_call: TRBD1; clone_size: NA; j_call: TRBJ1-2; cdr3_length: 13
cdr3_nt: TGTGCCAGCAGAGCAGGGGAGAAGATTAATTCACCCCTCCACTTT; cdr3_aa: CASRAGEKINSPLHF; v_call: TRBV6-6; d_call: NA; clone_size: NA; j_call: TRBJ1-6; cdr3_length: 15
cdr3_nt: TGTGCCAGTAGTATAGGGGGACAGGGGGCTGACTATGGCTACACCTTC; cdr3_aa: CASSIGGQGADYGYTF; v_call: TRBV19; d_call: TRBD1; clone_size: NA; j_call: TRBJ1-2; cdr3_length: 16
cdr3_nt: TGTGCCAGCAGCCAAAGCGGGGGGATGTACTACGAGCAGTACTTC; cdr3_aa: CASSQSGGMYYEQYF; v_call: TRBV3-1/TRBV3-2; d_call: TRBD2; clone_size: NA; j_call: TRBJ2-7; cdr3_length: 15
cdr3_nt: TGTGCCTGGAGTGTCTCGCGGGGGGGCACCGGGGAGCTGTTTTTT; cdr3_aa: CAWSVSRGGTGELFF; v_call: TRBV30; d_call: TRBD2; clone_size: once; j_call: TRBJ2-2; cdr3_length: 15
cdr3_nt: TGTGCCAGCAGTAGGGTACAGGGGGCATATGGCTACACCTTC; cdr3_aa: CASSRVQGAYGYTF; v_call: TRBV6-5; d_call: TRBD1; clone_size: NA; j_call: TRBJ1-2; cdr3_length: 14
cdr3_nt: TGTGCCATCAGTCAGGGGCCAGGGGCGAACACTGAAGCTTTCTTT; cdr3_aa: CAISQGPGANTEAFF; v_call: TRBV10-3; d_call: NA; clone_size: NA; j_call: TRBJ1-1; cdr3_length: 15
cdr3_nt: TGTGCCACCCATGGACAGGGAAGGAACACTGAAGCTTTCTTT; cdr3_aa: CATHGQGRNTEAFF; v_call: TRBV6-5; d_call: TRBD1; clone_size: once; j_call: TRBJ1-1; cdr3_length: 14
cdr3_nt: TGTGCCAGCAGTTATTTGACAGGCCGGCAGCCCCAGCATTTT; cdr3_aa: CASSYLTGRQPQHF; v_call: TRBV6-2/TRBV6-3; d_call: NA; clone_size: NA; j_call: TRBJ1-5; cdr3_length: 14
cdr3_nt: TGTGCCAGCTCAAGCGGGACAAATTCACCCCTCCACTTT; cdr3_aa: CASSSGTNSPLHF; v_call: TRBV18; d_call: NA; clone_size: NA; j_call: TRBJ1-6; cdr3_length: 13
cdr3_nt: TGTGCCACCAGCAATCCGACGGGGGACTACGAGCAGTACTTC; cdr3_aa: CATSNPTGDYEQYF; v_call: TRBV15; d_call: NA; clone_size: NA; j_call: TRBJ2-7; cdr3_length: 14
cdr3_nt: TGCGCCAGCAGCTCCGGGACGGGGGGCACTGAAGCTTTCTTT; cdr3_aa: CASSSGTGGTEAFF; v_call: TRBV5-1; d_call: NA; clone_size: NA; j_call: TRBJ1-1; cdr3_length: 14
cdr3_nt: TGTGCCAGCAGCCAAGAAGAGGAAGGGGGCAGAGATTCACCCCTCCACTTT; cdr3_aa: CASSQEEEGGRDSPLHF; v_call: TRBV3-1/TRBV3-2; d_call: TRBD1; clone_size: NA; j_call: TRBJ1-6; cdr3_length: 17
cdr3_nt: TGTGCCAGCAGCTTGCGACAGGGGTGGTCCGAGCAGTACTTC; cdr3_aa: CASSLRQGWSEQYF; v_call: TRBV5-6; d_call: TRBD1; clone_size: NA; j_call: TRBJ2-7; cdr3_length: 14
cdr3_nt: TGCGCCAGCAGCTTGGTACAAGACACAGATACGCAGTATTTT; cdr3_aa: CASSLVQDTDTQYF; v_call: TRBV5-1; d_call: NA; clone_size: NA; j_call: TRBJ2-3; cdr3_length: 14
cdr3_nt: TGTGCCAGCAGCCCTACAGGGGGCCATGAAAAACTGTTTTTT; cdr3_aa: CASSPTGGHEKLFF; v_call: TRBV11-2; d_call: TRBD1; clone_size: NA; j_call: TRBJ1-4; cdr3_length: 14